This T cell receptor beta chain emerged from a study of blood T cell repertoires in COVID-19. The method was immunoSEQ multiplex PCR; TCRdb's version includes in-frame clones alone and lacks a portion of them. The data contain fewer than 200,000 clones, 84% of them singletons. The CDR3 covers 14 residues. CDR1 is MRHNA, CDR2 SNTAGT, per germline. The junction had 9 bases not matched to a gene; V was cut back by 10 bases and J by 5 bases. The specimen sequenced was peripheral blood. This TCR was sampled from a middle-aged man who had recovered from COVID-19. V gene TRBV6-4 combines with J gene TRBJ1-5; 9 bases line up with TRBD1. This CDR3 reads CATTGGQGHQPQHF. The CDR3 DNA is TGTGCCACCACGGGTGGACAGGGGCATCAGCCCCAGCATTTT.